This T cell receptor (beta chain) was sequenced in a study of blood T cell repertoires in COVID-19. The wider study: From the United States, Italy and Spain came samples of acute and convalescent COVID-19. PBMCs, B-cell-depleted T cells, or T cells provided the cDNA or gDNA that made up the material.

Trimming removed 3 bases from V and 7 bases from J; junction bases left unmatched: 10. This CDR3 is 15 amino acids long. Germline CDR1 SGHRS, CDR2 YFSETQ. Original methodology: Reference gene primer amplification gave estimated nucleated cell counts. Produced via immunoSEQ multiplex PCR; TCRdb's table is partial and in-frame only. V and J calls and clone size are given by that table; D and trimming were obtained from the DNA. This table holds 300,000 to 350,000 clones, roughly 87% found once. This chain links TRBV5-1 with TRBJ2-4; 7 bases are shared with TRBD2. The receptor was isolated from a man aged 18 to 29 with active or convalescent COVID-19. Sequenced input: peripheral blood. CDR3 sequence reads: CASSSTPGGGNIQYF. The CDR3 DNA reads TGCGCCAGCAGCTCCACACCCGGGGGAGGGAACATTCAGTACTTC.